This entry describes one TCR beta chain. The data originate from a study of blood T cell repertoires in COVID-19. Study information: Acute-phase and convalescent COVID-19 samples originated in the United States, Italy and Spain.

In terms of age and location, participants ranged from roughly 18 to 90 years and lived in under 30 US areas. In assigning cohorts, the study relied on participant-reported clinical history. In the authors' methods: Estimation of nucleated cell counts relied on the amplification of reference gene primers. TCRdb's table, derived via immunoSEQ multiplex PCR, lists solely in-frame clones and lacks some. D and trimming were read from the DNA, whereas the V and J calls and clone size are those reported in that table. The profile covers roughly 400,000 clones, with more than 75% appearing a single time and 10% taken by the ten largest. Trimming cost V 6 bases and J 0 bases, with 12 bases left between them. The CDR3 sequence is 15 residues long. Germline-derived CDR1 and CDR2 are MDHEN and SYDVKM.

The sequenced material came from PBMCs or T cells enriched from blood (not recorded which). The TCR was taken from a woman in her 50s who had recovered from COVID-19. This sequence joins TRBV28 and TRBJ1-5, with a possible D match to TRBD1 (6 bases). The DNA of the CDR3 is TGTGCCAGCAGCACCGGACAGAATAGCAATCAGCCCCAGCATTTT. This gives the protein CASSTGQNSNQPQHF.